This T cell receptor beta chain was observed in a study of radiotherapy plus CTLA-4 blockade in lung cancer. The wider study: Objective response was observed in about 19% of patients, and disease control in about 30%.

With respect to this clone: No antigen is known for it. One end of the junction varies from germline; a read error may be responsible. The sample contains more than one DNA sequence encoding this CDR3.

Profiling relied on immunoSEQ multiplex PCR, and the TCRdb table lists in-frame clones only, not all of them. The sample has 77,000 or so clones, roughly 74% seen once. CTLA-4 blockade with ipilimumab, together with focal radiation, was given to patients with chemo-refractory metastatic non-small-cell lung cancer. This CDR3 contains 15 residues. Germline lookup yields CDR1 SGHAT and CDR2 FQNNGV. Study-level points and caveats: TCR clones originating in tumors grew in number in blood after radiotherapy plus ipilimumab.

The receptor was isolated from a human donor with non-small cell lung cancer whose response to radiotherapy plus ipilimumab could not be evaluated. The sample in question was peripheral blood, obtained from a patient treated with radiotherapy plus ipilimumab. The chain carries TRBV11-2 and TRBJ1-6; D is uncertain. The CDR3 sequence is CASSLRGVYNSPLHF. As DNA, the CDR3 is TGTGCCAGCAGCCTTAGAGGAGTCTATAATTCCCCCCTCCACTTT.